This TCR beta chain was sequenced in a study of cytomegalovirus exposure and HLA in healthy donors. Study-wide results and limits: Later on, an analysis showed TCR association rates differing by HLA locus, with DRB1 the most and HLA-C the fewest.

PCR primers comprised 60 Vbeta and 13 Jbeta primers. Assay: immunoSEQ multiplex PCR; the TCRdb copy retains only in-frame clones and omits some. This table holds a few hundred thousand clones, almost 85% found once. At the time of sampling, donors were nominally healthy, though unrecorded immune exposures were likely. As regards this clone: The target antigen is unknown.

Germline V gene lookup returns CDR1 SGHNT and CDR2 YENEEA. The length of the CDR3 is 15 residues. J was trimmed by 5 bases and V by 3 bases; bases with no gene match: 6. The chain links TRBV11-3 to TRBJ1-2; 10 bases map to TRBD1. This clonotype was obtained from a woman in her forties in good health and CMV-seronegative. Sequenced sample: PBMCs. The CDR3 sequence is CASSFRDRGGYGYTF. Here the CDR3 DNA reads TGTGCCAGCAGCTTCCGGGACAGGGGTGGTTATGGCTACACCTTC. The complete variable domain, with remaining parts taken from reference TRBV11-3 and TRBJ1-2, reads EAGVVQSPRYKIIEKKQPVAFWCNPISGHNTLYWYLQNLGQGPELLIRYENEEAVDDSQLPKDRFSAERLKGVDSTLKIQPAELGDSAVYLCASSFRDRGGYGYTFGSGTRLTVV.